The text below deals with one T cell receptor beta chain. Its antigen remains unknown. This record comes from a study of long-term antiretroviral therapy in people with HIV. The assay, immunoSEQ v3.0, was run at survey level. Per-sample sequencing targets were roughly 40,000-55,000 T-cell genomes. The method was immunoSEQ multiplex PCR; TCRdb's version includes in-frame clones alone and lacks a portion of them. The repertoire has under 30,000 clones, about four fifths of them found once; the top ten carry approximately 5.1%. CDR3 length: 16 amino acids. With 2 bases clipped from V and 0 bases from J, the junction kept 3 bases outside the gene matches. From germline, CDR1 is MNHEY and CDR2 SMNVEV (reference sequence). Findings and caveats of the study: Blood sampling spanned 2004 to 2017, possibly under older ART regimens.

This clonotype originated in a man aged 25 to 45 with HIV. The chain recombines TRBV27 with TRBJ1-3, with 8 bases aligning to TRBD1. The input for sequencing was unsorted PBMCs, taken 0.7 years before starting antiretroviral therapy. DNA for the CDR3: TGTGCCAGCAGTTTACGGGGGACAGGCTCTGGAAACACCATATATTTT. Translating gives CASSLRGTGSGNTIYF.